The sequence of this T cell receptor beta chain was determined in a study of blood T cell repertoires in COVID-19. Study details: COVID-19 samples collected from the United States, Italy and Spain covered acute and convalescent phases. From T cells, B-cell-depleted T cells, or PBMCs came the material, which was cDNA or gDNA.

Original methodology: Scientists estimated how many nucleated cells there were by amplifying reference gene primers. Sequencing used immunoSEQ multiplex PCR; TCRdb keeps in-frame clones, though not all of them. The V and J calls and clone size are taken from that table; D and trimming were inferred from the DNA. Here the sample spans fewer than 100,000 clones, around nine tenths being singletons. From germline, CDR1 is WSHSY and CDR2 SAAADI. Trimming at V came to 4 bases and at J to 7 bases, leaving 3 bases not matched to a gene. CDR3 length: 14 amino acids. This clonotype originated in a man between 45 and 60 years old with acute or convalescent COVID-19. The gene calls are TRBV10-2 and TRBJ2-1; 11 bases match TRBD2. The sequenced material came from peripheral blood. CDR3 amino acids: CASSALAGGNEQFF. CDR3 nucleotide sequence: TGCGCCAGCAGTGCATTAGCGGGAGGGAATGAGCAGTTCTTC.